Listed here are 29 T cell receptor beta chains from one sample, sequenced in a study of OX40 agonist ivuxolimab in advanced cancers. The assay was immunoSEQ multiplex PCR, and TCRdb's table has in-frame clones only and misses some. The sample shows 71,000 or so clones, 86% of them seen only once. The sample was CD4+ or CD8+ T cells sorted from blood, taken in a trial of the OX40 agonist ivuxolimab. The receptors shown here come from an adult with an advanced solid tumor such as melanoma, head and neck, liver or kidney cancer.

The chain recombines TRBV6-6 with TRBJ2-3; D unclear. The germline V and J ends were trimmed by 2 bases and 5 bases, with 8 bases remaining between them. Per germline, CDR1 MNHNY and CDR2 SVGAGI (reference sequence). The CDR3 is 13 residues long. The CDR3 reads CASSYPREDTQYF. CDR3 in DNA: TGTGCCAGCAGTTACCCTAGGGAAGATACGCAGTATTTT.

V is TRBV28 and J is TRBJ2-1; 11 nucleotides agree with TRBD2. Germline CDR1 and CDR2: MDHEN and SYDVKM. The CDR3 is 16 amino acids. Trimming removed 4 bases from V and 1 base from J; junction bases left unmatched: 3. The CDR3 DNA reads TGTGCCAGCAGTTCCACTAGCGGGAGTTCCTACAATGAGCAGTTCTTC. Its protein is CASSSTSGSSYNEQFF.

This chain links TRBV6-4 with TRBJ2-3, with D possibly being TRBD1 (6 bases). The V end was cut by 3 bases, the J end by 5 bases, with 9 bases between. This CDR3 region has 13 residues. Germline V gene sequence: CDR1 MRHNA, CDR2 SNTAGT. CDR3: CASSEQGRDTQYF. For the CDR3, the DNA is TGTGCCAGCAGTGAACAGGGTAGAGATACGCAGTATTTT.

The chain has TRBV7-3 and TRBJ2-1; 9 bases are shared with TRBD2. The CDR3 contains 16 residues. V lost 1 base to trimming and J lost 5 bases; unmatched junction nucleotides: 6. Germline assignment: CDR1 SGHTA and CDR2 FQGTGA. CDR3 coding DNA: TGTGCCAGCAGCTTAATGGGGCTAGCGGGGCACAATGAGCAGTTCTTC. Its protein product is CASSLMGLAGHNEQFF.

The chain couples TRBV28 to TRBJ2-3, with 7 nucleotides matching TRBD1. V lost 6 bases, J lost 0 bases, and 6 bases stayed unmatched. Germline V gives CDR1 MDHEN, CDR2 SYDVKM. This CDR3 has 15 amino acids. CDR3 protein: CASSPRGRSTDTQYF. CDR3 coding DNA: TGTGCCAGCAGCCCGAGGGGGCGAAGCACAGATACGCAGTATTTT.

The chain employs TRBV7-2 and TRBJ2-5; 14 bases align to TRBD2. This CDR3 region has 15 residues. J lost 4 bases, V lost 4 bases, and 2 bases had no gene match. From germline, CDR1 is SGHTA and CDR2 FQGNSA. CDR3 protein: CASSSGLAGGETQYF. Written as DNA, the CDR3 is TGTGCCAGCAGCTCAGGACTAGCGGGGGGAGAGACCCAGTACTTC.

This clone was counted between two and nine times. This chain links TRBV7-9 with TRBJ2-3, with no clear D. Trimming took off 5 bases at V and 3 bases at J, with 9 bases between the two ends. The germline CDR1 and CDR2 sequences are SEHNR and FQNEAQ (reference sequence). This CDR3 contains 13 residues. DNA of the CDR3: TGTGCCAGCAGCCCCTCTGGAACAGATACGCAGTATTTT. Translating gives CASSPSGTDTQYF.

The chain is built from TRBV27 and TRBJ1-1; D is perhaps TRBD1 (5 bases). The germline V gene encodes CDR1 MNHEY and CDR2 SMNVEV (reference sequence). There are 12 residues in the CDR3. V was trimmed by 5 bases and J by 6 bases, leaving 10 bases between them. The CDR3 here is CASSPMGAEAFF. The DNA of the CDR3 is TGTGCCAGCAGTCCCATGGGGGCTGAAGCTTTCTTT.

The V and J genes are TRBV6-6 and TRBJ1-1; D is unclear. Per the germline V gene, CDR1 is MNHNY and CDR2 is SVGAGI (reference sequence). This CDR3 contains 12 residues. V lost 5 bases and J lost 0, with 4 bases in between. Written as DNA, the CDR3 is TGTGCCAGCAGTGCCGTGAACACTGAAGCTTTCTTT. Translation: CASSAVNTEAFF.

V and J are TRBV19 and TRBJ1-4; 10 nucleotides line up with TRBD1. The junction had 7 bases not matched to a gene; V was cut back by 6 bases and J by 6 bases. The CDR3 spans 15 residues. Germline V gene sequence: CDR1 LNHDA, CDR2 SQIVND (reference sequence). The CDR3 reads CASRIPGTGDEKLFF. Here the CDR3 DNA reads TGTGCCAGTAGGATACCCGGGACAGGGGATGAAAAACTGTTTTTT.

This chain links TRBV6-4 with TRBJ2-1; D may be TRBD2 (6 bases). The CDR3 consists of 13 residues. Germline V CDR1 and CDR2: MRHNA, SNTAGT. Trimming took off 4 bases at V and 5 bases at J, with 9 bases between the two ends. This CDR3 is CASSVGGNNEQFF. The CDR3, as DNA: TGTGCCAGCAGTGTCGGGGGTAACAATGAGCAGTTCTTC.

The chain uses TRBV2 and TRBJ2-1; possibly TRBD1 for D (6 bases). Trimming stripped 8 bases from V and 4 bases from J, with 9 bases between. This CDR3 region has 12 residues. Germline V gene lookup returns CDR1 SNHLY and CDR2 FYNNEI. The CDR3 region is CASDDRYNEQFF. The CDR3 bases are TGTGCCAGCGACGACAGGTACAATGAGCAGTTCTTC. The variable domain in full, with the rest retrieved from reference TRBV2 and TRBJ2-1, is EPEVTQTPSHQVTQMGQEVILRCVPISNHLYFYWYRQILGQKVEFLVSFYNNEISEKSEIFDDQFSVERPDGSNFTLKIRSTKLEDSAMYFCASDDRYNEQFFGPGTRLTVL.

The chain employs TRBV27 and TRBJ2-7; 9 bases match TRBD1. Trimming cost V 2 bases and J 3 bases; bases outside gene matches: 5. Germline assignment: CDR1 MNHEY and CDR2 SMNVEV (reference sequence). CDR3 size: 15 residues. CDR3 in DNA: TGTGCCAGCAGTTTAGGGGACAGGGTAAGCTACGAGCAGTACTTC. Its translation: CASSLGDRVSYEQYF.

Comments on this clone: This sequence may be a read error, since a much larger clone differs from it by one base. Other DNA sequences from this sample encode an identical CDR3 as well. The chain combines TRBV4-1 with TRBJ2-3, with D possibly matching TRBD2 (5 bases). Germline values: CDR1 MGHRA, CDR2 YSYEKL. The CDR3 length is 15 residues. The CDR3 region has the DNA TGCGCCAGCAGCCGTTCGCCTGGGAGCACGGATACGCAGTATTTT. Protein sequence: CASSRSPGSTDTQYF.

The chain combines TRBV5-4 with TRBJ1-6; tentatively, D is TRBD1 (6 bases). Germline loops: CDR1 SGHNT, CDR2 YYREEE (reference sequence). The germline V and J ends were trimmed by 3 bases and 9 bases, with 10 bases remaining between them. The CDR3 runs 13 residues. The CDR3 loop reads CASSSTGISPLHF. The DNA of the CDR3 is TGTGCCAGCAGCTCCACAGGGATTTCACCCCTCCACTTT.

This rearrangement joins TRBV5-1 to TRBJ2-5; TRBD2 matches 9 bases. Trimming at V came to 0 bases and at J to 5 bases, leaving 11 bases not matched to a gene. Germline V gene sequence: CDR1 SGHRS, CDR2 YFSETQ. CDR3 size: 17 residues. CDR3 DNA: TGCGCCAGCAGCTTGGCCTCGGTGTCTAGCGGGACTGAGACCCAGTACTTC. Amino acid sequence: CASSLASVSSGTETQYF.

The V gene is TRBV19, the J gene TRBJ1-3, with 10 bases fitting TRBD1. This CDR3 spans 17 amino acids. V was clipped by 6 bases and J by 2 bases; unmatched bases: 10. Germline CDR1 is LNHDA and CDR2 is SQIVND (reference sequence). CDR3 protein: CASRPLTGTGAGNTIYF. The CDR3 region has the DNA TGTGCCAGTAGACCCCTGACCGGGACAGGGGCTGGAAACACCATATATTTT.

The CDR3 coding sequence is TGTGCCAGCAGTTTCTCAGGGACAGGGCCCTACGAGCAGTACTTC. This encodes CASSFSGTGPYEQYF. V is TRBV27 and J is TRBJ2-7, with TRBD1 identical over 9 bases. Germline-derived CDR1 and CDR2 are MNHEY and SMNVEV (reference sequence). The CDR3 is 15 amino acids. Trimming cost V 3 bases and J 2 bases; bases outside gene matches: 5.

The V call is TRBV6-5, the J call TRBJ1-4; perhaps TRBD1 as D (6 bases). Trimming stripped 5 bases from V and 7 bases from J, with 17 bases between. The CDR3 sequence is 15 residues long. Germline assignment: CDR1 MNHEY and CDR2 SVGAGI. CDR3 amino acids: CASSTTQGGSEKLFF. DNA of the CDR3: TGTGCCAGCAGTACTACACAGGGAGGGAGTGAAAAACTGTTTTTT.

The CDR3 DNA reads as TGTGCCAGCAGCTTATTCGGCCAGGTCGGACGGCGCTCTGGAAACACCATATATTTT. Its translation: CASSLFGQVGRRSGNTIYF. The V and J genes are TRBV7-8 and TRBJ1-3, with no clear D. CDR3 length: 19 residues. V lost 2 bases, J lost 0 bases, and 20 bases lay in between. Germline CDR1 SGHVS, CDR2 FQNEAQ.

The chain is built from TRBV11-2 and TRBJ1-5, with 9 bases that match TRBD1. Germline CDR1 SGHAT, CDR2 FQNNGV. Trimming took 5 bases from V and 6 from J; bases not matched to a gene: 8. The CDR3 has 15 amino acids. CDR3 residues: CASSATGGRGQPQHF. The CDR3, as DNA: TGTGCCAGCAGCGCTACAGGGGGCAGGGGTCAGCCCCAGCATTTT.

The V and J genes are TRBV11-2 and TRBJ2-5; D call uncertain. V was trimmed by 3 bases and J by 0 bases, leaving 5 bases between them. CDR1 and CDR2 from the germline V gene are SGHAT and FQNNGV. CDR3 length: 13 residues. CDR3 in amino acids: CASSFRYQETQYF. DNA for the CDR3: TGTGCCAGCAGCTTCCGCTACCAAGAGACCCAGTACTTC.

The chain couples TRBV6-1 to TRBJ2-5, with 9 bases fitting TRBD1. Germline V lookup: CDR1 MNHNS, CDR2 SASEGT. V gave up 6 bases and J gave up 5 bases; unmatched junction bases: 10. This CDR3 is 15 amino acids long. The CDR3 here is CASRADRGGEETQYF. The DNA of the CDR3 is TGTGCCAGCAGAGCAGACAGGGGGGGCGAGGAGACCCAGTACTTC.

This rearrangement joins TRBV4-2 to TRBJ1-1, with D unresolved. The CDR3 totals 15 residues. Trimming shortened V by 0 bases and J by 1 base, and 9 bases separated the two germline ends. Germline CDR1 reads LGHNA; CDR2 reads YNFKEQ. The CDR3 sequence: CASSQDIGENTEAFF. The CDR3 DNA is TGTGCCAGCAGCCAAGATATTGGAGAGAACACTGAAGCTTTCTTT.

The rearrangement joins TRBV6-5 to TRBJ2-7; D might be TRBD1 or TRBD2, each matching 5 bases. The CDR3 contains 13 residues. V was cut by 7 bases and J by 4 bases, with 14 bases left in between. Germline CDR1 is MNHEY and CDR2 is SVGAGI. The CDR3 sequence: CASIRDGGYEQYF. The CDR3 DNA is TGTGCCAGCATAAGGGACGGAGGATACGAGCAGTACTTC.

V usage is TRBV27 and J usage is TRBJ2-3; 8 nucleotides match TRBD2. The CDR3 has 16 amino acids. The V segment lost 2 bases and the J segment 5 bases; nucleotides outside the gene matches: 9. From germline, CDR1 is MNHEY and CDR2 SMNVEV (reference sequence). The CDR3 sequence: CASSLIPSAGGDTQYF. CDR3 sequence (DNA): TGTGCCAGCAGTTTAATCCCCTCGGCGGGAGGAGATACGCAGTATTTT.

With respect to this clone: At one end, the junction sequence differs from germline, possibly due to a read error. V and J are TRBV7-2 and TRBJ2-1; the match to TRBD2 covers 12 bases. Germline lookup yields CDR1 SGHTA and CDR2 FQGNSA. There are 12 residues in the CDR3. Here the CDR3 DNA reads TGTGCCAGCAGCAGGACTAGCGGGGTTAAGGTCTTC. The encoded protein is CASSRTSGVKVF.

This clone has more than one count but fewer than ten. The J gene is TRBJ2-7, the V gene TRBV10-3; D call uncertain. The germline gives CDR1 ENHRY, CDR2 SYGVKD. This CDR3 is built from 12 residues. Trimming left V 1 base short and J 4 bases short, with 5 bases between. This chain's CDR3 is CAISEWAYEQYF. CDR3 coding DNA: TGTGCCATCAGTGAGTGGGCGTACGAGCAGTACTTC.

Only one count was recorded for this clone. The rearrangement joins TRBV5-1 to TRBJ1-5; 11 bases are shared with TRBD1. The CDR3 has 15 amino acids. CDR1 and CDR2 from the germline V gene are SGHRS and YFSETQ. Trimming removed 4 bases from V and 4 bases from J; junction bases left unmatched: 4. This chain's CDR3 is CASSPGTGGNQPQHF. For the CDR3, the DNA is TGCGCCAGCAGCCCGGGGACAGGGGGGAATCAGCCCCAGCATTTT.